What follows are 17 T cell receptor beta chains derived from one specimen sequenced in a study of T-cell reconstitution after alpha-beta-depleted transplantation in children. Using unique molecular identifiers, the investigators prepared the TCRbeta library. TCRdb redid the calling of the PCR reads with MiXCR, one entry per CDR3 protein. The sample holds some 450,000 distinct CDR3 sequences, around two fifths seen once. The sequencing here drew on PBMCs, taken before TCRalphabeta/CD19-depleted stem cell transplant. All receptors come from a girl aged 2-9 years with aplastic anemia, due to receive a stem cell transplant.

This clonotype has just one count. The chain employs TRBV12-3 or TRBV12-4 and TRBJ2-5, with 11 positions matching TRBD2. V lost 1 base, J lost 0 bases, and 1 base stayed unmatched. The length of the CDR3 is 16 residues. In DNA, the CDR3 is TGTGCCAGCAGTTTAGGGGGACTAGCGGACCAAGAGACCCAGTACTTC. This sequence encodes CASSLGGLADQETQYF.

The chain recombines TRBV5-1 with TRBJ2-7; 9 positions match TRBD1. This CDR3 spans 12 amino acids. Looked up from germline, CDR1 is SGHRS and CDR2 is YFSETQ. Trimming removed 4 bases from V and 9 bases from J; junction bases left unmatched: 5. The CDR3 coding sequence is TGCGCCAGCAGCCCCGGGACAGGGTGGCAGTACTTC. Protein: CASSPGTGWQYF.

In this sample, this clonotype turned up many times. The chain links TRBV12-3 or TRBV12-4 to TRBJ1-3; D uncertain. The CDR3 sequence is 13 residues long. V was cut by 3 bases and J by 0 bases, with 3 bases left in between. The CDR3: CASSFTSGNTIYF. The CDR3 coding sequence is TGTGCCAGCAGTTTCACCTCTGGAAACACCATATATTTT.

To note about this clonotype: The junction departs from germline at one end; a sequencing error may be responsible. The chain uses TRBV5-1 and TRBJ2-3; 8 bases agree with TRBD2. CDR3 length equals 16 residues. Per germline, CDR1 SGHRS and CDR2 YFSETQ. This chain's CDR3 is CTSRAGTSGSGGTQYF. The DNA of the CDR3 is TGCACCAGCAGAGCCGGAACTAGCGGCTCTGGGGGTACGCAGTATTTT.

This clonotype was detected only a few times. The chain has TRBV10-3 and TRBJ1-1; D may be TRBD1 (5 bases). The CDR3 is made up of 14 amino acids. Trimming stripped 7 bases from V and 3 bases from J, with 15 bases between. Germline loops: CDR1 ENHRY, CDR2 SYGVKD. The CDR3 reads CAITPGGVDTEAFF. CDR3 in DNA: TGTGCCATCACCCCCGGAGGGGTAGACACTGAAGCTTTCTTT.

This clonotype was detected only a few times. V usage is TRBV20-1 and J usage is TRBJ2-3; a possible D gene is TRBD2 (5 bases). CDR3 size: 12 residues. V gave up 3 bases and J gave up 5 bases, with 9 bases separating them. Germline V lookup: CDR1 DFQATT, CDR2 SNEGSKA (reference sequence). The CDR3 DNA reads TGCAGTGCTAGCGGGATGGGAGATACGCAGTATTTT. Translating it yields CSASGMGDTQYF.

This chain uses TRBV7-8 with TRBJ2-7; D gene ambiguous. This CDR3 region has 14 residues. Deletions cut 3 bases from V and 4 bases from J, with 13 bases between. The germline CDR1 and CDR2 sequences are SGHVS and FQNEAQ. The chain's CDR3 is CASSFGGDGYEQYF. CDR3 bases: TGTGCCAGCAGCTTTGGTGGCGATGGATACGAGCAGTACTTC.

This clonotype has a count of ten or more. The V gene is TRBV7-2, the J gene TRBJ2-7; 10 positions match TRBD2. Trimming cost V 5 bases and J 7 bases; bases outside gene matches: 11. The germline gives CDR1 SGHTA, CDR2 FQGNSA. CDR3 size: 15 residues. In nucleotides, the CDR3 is TGTGCCAGCAGCCTGGTCTCTAGCGGGAGAGTAGAGCAGTACTTC. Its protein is CASSLVSSGRVEQYF.

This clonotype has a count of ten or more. CDR3 loop: CASSTGGSDYEQYF. CDR3 nucleotide sequence: TGCGCCAGCAGCACGGGTGGCAGCGACTACGAGCAGTACTTC. This chain uses TRBV5-1 with TRBJ2-7; D is unclear. V was pared by 4 bases and J by 3 bases, with 14 bases between. This CDR3 comprises 14 residues. CDR1 and CDR2 (germline): SGHRS, YFSETQ.

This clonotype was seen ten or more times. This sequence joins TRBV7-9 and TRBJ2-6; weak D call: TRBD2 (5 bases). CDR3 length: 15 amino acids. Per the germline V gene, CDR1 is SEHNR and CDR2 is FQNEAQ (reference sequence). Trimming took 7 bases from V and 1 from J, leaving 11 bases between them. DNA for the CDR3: TGTGCCAGCACCACCCCGGGGTCTGGGGCCAACGTCCTGACTTTC. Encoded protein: CASTTPGSGANVLTF. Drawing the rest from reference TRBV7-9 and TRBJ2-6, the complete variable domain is DTGVSQNPRHKITKRGQNVTFRCDPISEHNRLYWYRQTLGQGPEFLTYFQNEAQLEKSRLLSDRFSAERPKGSFSTLEIQRTEQGDSAMYLCASTTPGSGANVLTFGAGSRLTVL.

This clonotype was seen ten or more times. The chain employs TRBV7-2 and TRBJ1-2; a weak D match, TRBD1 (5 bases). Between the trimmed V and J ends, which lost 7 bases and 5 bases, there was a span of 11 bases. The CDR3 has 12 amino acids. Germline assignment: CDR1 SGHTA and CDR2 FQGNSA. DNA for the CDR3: TGTGCCAGCAAGGGGAGCTCTTATGGCTACACCTTC. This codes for CASKGSSYGYTF.

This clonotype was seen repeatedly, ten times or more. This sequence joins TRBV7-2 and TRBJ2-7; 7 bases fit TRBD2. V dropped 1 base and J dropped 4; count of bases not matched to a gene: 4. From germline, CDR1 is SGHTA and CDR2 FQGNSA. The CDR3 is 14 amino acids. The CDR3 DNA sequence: TGTGCCAGCAGCTTAGGCGGGAGCGTGTACGAGCAGTACTTC. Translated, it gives CASSLGGSVYEQYF.

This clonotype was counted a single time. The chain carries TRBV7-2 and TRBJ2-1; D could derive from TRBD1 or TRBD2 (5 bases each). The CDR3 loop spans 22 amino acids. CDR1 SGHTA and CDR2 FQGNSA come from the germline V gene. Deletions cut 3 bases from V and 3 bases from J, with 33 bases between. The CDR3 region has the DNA TGTGCCAGCAGCTTTCCACCGGTGGGGGTTATGGACCCCTTAAGCAACTACAATGAGCAGTTCTTC. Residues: CASSFPPVGVMDPLSNYNEQFF. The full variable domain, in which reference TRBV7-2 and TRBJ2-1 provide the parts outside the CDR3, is GAGVSQSPSNKVTEKGKDVELRCDPISGHTALYWYRQSLGQGLEFLIYFQGNSAPDKSGLPSDRFSAERTGGSVSTLTIQRTQQEDSAVYLCASSFPPVGVMDPLSNYNEQFFGPGTRLTVL.

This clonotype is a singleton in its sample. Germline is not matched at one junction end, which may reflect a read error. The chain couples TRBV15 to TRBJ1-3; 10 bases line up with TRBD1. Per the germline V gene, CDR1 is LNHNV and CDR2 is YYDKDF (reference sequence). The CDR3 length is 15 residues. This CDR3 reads CATSRDRGLGNTIYF. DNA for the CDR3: TGTGCCACCAGCCGAGACAGGGGGCTTGGAAACACCATATATTTT.

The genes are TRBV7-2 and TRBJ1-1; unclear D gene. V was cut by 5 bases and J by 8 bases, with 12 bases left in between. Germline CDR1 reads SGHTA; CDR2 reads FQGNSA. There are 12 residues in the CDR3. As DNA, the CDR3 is TGTGCCAGCAGCCCACAACCGAGGGAAGCTTTCTTT. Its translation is CASSPQPREAFF. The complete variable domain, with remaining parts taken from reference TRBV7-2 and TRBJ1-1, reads GAGVSQSPSNKVTEKGKDVELRCDPISGHTALYWYRQSLGQGLEFLIYFQGNSAPDKSGLPSDRFSAERTGGSVSTLTIQRTQQEDSAVYLCASSPQPREAFFGQGTRLTVV.

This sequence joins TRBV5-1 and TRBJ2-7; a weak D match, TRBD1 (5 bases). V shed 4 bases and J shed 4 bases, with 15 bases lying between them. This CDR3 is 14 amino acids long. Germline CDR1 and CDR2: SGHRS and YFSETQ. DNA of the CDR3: TGCGCCAGCAGCCCCGGACACGCCGCATACGAGCAGTACTTC. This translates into CASSPGHAAYEQYF. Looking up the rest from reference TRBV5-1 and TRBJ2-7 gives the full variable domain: KAGVTQTPRYLIKTRGQQVTLSCSPISGHRSVSWYQQTPGQGLQFLFEYFSETQRNKGNFPGRFSGRQFSNSRSEMNVSTLELGDSALYLCASSPGHAAYEQYFGPGTRLTVT.

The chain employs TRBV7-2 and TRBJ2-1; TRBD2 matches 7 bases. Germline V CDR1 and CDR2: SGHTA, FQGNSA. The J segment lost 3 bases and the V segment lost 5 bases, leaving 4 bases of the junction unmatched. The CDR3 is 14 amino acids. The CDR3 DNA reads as TGTGCCAGCAGCCCCGGGGGGAACTACAATGAGCAGTTCTTC. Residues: CASSPGGNYNEQFF.